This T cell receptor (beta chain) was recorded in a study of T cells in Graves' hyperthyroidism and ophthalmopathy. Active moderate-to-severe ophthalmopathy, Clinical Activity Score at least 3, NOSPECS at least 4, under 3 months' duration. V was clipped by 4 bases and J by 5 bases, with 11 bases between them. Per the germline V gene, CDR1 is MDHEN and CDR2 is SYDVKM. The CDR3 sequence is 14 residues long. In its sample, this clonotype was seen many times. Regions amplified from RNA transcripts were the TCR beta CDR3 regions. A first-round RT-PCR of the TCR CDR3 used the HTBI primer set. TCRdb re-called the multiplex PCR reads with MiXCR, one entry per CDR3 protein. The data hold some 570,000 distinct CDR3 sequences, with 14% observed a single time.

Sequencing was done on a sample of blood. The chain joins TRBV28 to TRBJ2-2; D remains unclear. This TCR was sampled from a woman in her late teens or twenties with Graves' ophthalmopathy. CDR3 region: CASSSPSPTGELFF. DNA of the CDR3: TGTGCCAGCAGTTCCCCGAGCCCAACCGGGGAGCTGTTTTTT.